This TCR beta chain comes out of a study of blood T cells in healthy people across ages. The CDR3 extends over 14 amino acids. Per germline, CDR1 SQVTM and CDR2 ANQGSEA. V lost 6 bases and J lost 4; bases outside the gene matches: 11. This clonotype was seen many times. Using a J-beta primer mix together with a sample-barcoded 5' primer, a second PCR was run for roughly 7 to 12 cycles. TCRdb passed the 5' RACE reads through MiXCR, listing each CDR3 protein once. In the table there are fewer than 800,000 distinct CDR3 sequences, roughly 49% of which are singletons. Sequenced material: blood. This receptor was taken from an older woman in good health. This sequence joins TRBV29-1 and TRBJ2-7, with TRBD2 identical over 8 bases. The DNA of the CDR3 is TGCAGCGTCGCAATGGGACTAGGCGGGTACGAGCAGTACTTC. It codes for CSVAMGLGGYEQYF.